This T cell receptor beta chain was recovered during a study of cytomegalovirus exposure and HLA in healthy donors. The primer mix had 60 Vbeta and 13 Jbeta primers. Data came from immunoSEQ multiplex PCR; TCRdb stores just in-frame clones and leaves some out. The sample consists of around 140,000 clones, around nine tenths of them appearing once. On this clone: The antigen is not known.

V lost 8 bases and J lost 2, with 20 bases in between. The CDR3 contains 16 residues. Germline V gene data show CDR1 as MDHEN and CDR2 as SYDVKM. The study, taken as a whole, reports: Further analysis, carried out later, found HLA-associated TCR beta chains more clonally expanded than equally common other chains. Presence/absence analyses supposed approximately even sequencing depth among donors.

This receptor was obtained from a woman in her twenties or thirties in good health and CMV-seronegative. Sequenced sample: PBMCs. This sequence joins TRBV28 and TRBJ2-3, with D maybe TRBD2 (6 bases). Written as DNA, the CDR3 is TGTGCCAGCGGCCTCTATGGAGCGGGCCTCACAGATACGCAGTATTTT. Protein: CASGLYGAGLTDTQYF.